This T cell receptor (beta chain) came from a study of T-cell reconstitution after alpha-beta-depleted transplantation in children. Points from the study as a whole: Diversity of TCRbeta at day 60 was high in some patients, arising from surviving recipient T cells and thymic progenitors. The study reportedly traced alpha-beta T cells about two months after transplant to several hundred expanded graft clones.

Unique molecular identifiers featured in how the TCRbeta library was prepared. One entry per CDR3 protein results from TCRdb running MiXCR on the PCR reads. The sample yields 490,000 or so distinct CDR3 sequences, about 10% seen once. This clonotype appeared many times. No antigen is known for it. Trimming took off 5 bases at V and 3 bases at J, with 8 bases between the two ends. This CDR3 is built from 13 residues. The V gene's germline CDR1 is KGHDR and CDR2 SFDVKD. The TCR originated in a child younger than 10 with inherited bone marrow failure, due to receive a stem cell transplant. This specimen consisted of PBMCs, obtained before TCRalphabeta/CD19-depleted stem cell transplant. V usage is TRBV24-1 and J usage is TRBJ2-3; no firm D call. CDR3 DNA sequence: TGTGCCACCAGTGTCAGGACGACAGATACGCAGTATTTT. This translates into CATSVRTTDTQYF.